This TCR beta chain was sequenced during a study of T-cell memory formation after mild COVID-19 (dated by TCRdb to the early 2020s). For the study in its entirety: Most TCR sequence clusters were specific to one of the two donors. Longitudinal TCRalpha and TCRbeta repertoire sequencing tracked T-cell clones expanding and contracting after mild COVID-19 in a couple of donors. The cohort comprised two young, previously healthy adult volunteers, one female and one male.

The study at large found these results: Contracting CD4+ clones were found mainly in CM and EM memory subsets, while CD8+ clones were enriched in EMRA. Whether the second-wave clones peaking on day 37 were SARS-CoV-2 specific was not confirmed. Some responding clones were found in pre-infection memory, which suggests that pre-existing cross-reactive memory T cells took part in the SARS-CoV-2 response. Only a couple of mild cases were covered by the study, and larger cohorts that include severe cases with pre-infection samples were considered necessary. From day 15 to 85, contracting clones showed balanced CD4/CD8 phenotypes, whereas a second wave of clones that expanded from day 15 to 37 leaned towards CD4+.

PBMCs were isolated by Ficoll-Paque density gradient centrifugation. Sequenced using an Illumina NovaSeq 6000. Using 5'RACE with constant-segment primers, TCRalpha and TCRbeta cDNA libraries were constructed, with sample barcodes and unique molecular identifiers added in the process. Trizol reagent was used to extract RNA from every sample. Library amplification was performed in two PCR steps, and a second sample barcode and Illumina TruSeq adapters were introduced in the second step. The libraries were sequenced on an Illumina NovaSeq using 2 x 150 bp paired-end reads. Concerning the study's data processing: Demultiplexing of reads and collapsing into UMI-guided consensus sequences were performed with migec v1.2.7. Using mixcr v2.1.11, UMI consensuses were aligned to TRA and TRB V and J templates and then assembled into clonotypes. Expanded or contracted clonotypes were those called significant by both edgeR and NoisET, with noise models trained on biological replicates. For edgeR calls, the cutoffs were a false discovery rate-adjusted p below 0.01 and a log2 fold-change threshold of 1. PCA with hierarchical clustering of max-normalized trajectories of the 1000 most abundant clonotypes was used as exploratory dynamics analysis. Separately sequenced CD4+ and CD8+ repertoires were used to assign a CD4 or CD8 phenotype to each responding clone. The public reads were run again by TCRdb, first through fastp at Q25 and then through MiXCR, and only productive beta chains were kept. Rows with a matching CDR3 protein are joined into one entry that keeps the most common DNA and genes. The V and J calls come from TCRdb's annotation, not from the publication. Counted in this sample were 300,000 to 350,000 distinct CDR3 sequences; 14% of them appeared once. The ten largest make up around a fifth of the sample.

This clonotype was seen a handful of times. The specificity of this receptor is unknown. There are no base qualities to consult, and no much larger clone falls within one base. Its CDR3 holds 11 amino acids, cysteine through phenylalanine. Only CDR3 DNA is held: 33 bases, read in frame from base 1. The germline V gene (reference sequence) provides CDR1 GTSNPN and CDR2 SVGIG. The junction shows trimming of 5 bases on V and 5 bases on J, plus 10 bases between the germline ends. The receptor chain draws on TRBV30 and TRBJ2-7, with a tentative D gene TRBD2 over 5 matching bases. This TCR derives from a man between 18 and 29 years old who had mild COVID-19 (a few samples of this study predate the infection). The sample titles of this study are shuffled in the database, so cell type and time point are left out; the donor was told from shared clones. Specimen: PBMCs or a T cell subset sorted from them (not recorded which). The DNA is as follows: TGTGCCTGGGGGCTAGCCCACGAGCAGTACTTC. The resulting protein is CAWGLAHEQYF. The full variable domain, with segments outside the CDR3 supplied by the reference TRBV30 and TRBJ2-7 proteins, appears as SQTIHQWPATLVQPVGSPLSLECTVEGTSNPNLYWYRQAAGRGLQLLFYSVGIGQISSEVPQNLSASRPQDRQFILSSKKLLLSDSGFYLCAWGLAHEQYFGPGTRLTVT.